These 31 T cell receptor beta chains share one sample of origin, sequenced in a study of shared clonotypes between healthy human individuals. Method: immunoSEQ multiplex PCR; TCRdb's copy keeps in-frame clones and lacks some. The top ten clones hold around 0.37% of a sample with 2 million to 2.5 million clones, over 85% of them seen once. What was sequenced was naive CD4+ T cells from PBMCs. Regarding subset: CD45RA+ positively selected. The receptors were gathered from a man between 18 and 35 years old in good health. Some clones in this sample may be carry-over from other donors' samples.

This chain connects TRBV7-2 to TRBJ2-1; possibly TRBD1 or TRBD2 for D (5 bases each). CDR3 length: 15 residues. Looked up from germline, CDR1 is SGHTA and CDR2 is FQGNSA. Trimming removed 5 bases from V and 0 bases from J, with 11 bases in between. In nucleotides, the CDR3 is TGTGCCAGCAGCAACGGGACGAGCTCCTACAATGAGCAGTTCTTC. As protein: CASSNGTSSYNEQFF.

The V and J genes are TRBV29-1 and TRBJ2-5, with D perhaps given as TRBD1 or TRBD2 (5 bases each). The CDR3 is 14 amino acids. Trimming took off 8 bases at V and 5 bases at J, with 21 bases between the two ends. The germline CDR1 and CDR2 sequences are SQVTM and ANQGSEA. CDR3 nucleotides: TGCAGCTCGGCCCCCAGTGGGGCGGGTGAGACCCAGTACTTC. Translation: CSSAPSGAGETQYF.

Remarks on this clone: Distinct nucleotide sequences in the sample also encode this CDR3. This rearrangement joins TRBV5-1 to TRBJ2-1; 7 nucleotides line up with TRBD2. Germline assignment: CDR1 SGHRS and CDR2 YFSETQ. J lost 0 bases, V lost 2 bases, and 5 bases had no gene match. CDR3 length: 16 residues. CDR3 nucleotide sequence: TGCGCCAGCAGCTTTTTAGCGGGCTCCTCCTACAATGAGCAGTTCTTC. Amino acids: CASSFLAGSSYNEQFF.

Note on this clone: Other DNA sequences in this sample translate to the same CDR3. The chain recombines TRBV9 with TRBJ2-2; D tentatively reads TRBD1 or TRBD2 (5 bases each). This CDR3 contains 13 residues. V dropped 0 bases and J dropped 7 bases, with 7 bases sitting between them. Germline loops: CDR1 SGDLS, CDR2 YYNGEE. The DNA for the CDR3 is TGTGCCAGCAGCGTAGGAGGGGTCGGGGAGCTGTTTTTT. Encoded protein: CASSVGGVGELFF.

V usage is TRBV7-2 and J usage is TRBJ1-1; D remains unclear. V shed 7 bases and J shed 2 bases, with 11 bases lying between them. The length of the CDR3 is 13 residues. Germline CDR1 SGHTA, CDR2 FQGNSA. The CDR3 sequence is CASTTRANTEAFF. In DNA, the CDR3 is TGTGCCAGCACCACGAGGGCTAACACTGAAGCTTTCTTT.

For this clone: Germline and junction disagree at one end, which may indicate a read error. V is TRBV28 and J is TRBJ1-2; tentative D call: TRBD1 (5 bases). The length of the CDR3 is 15 residues. CDR1 is MDHEN and CDR2 is SYDVKM in the germline V gene. CDR3 sequence: CAGSQPRDERPGYTF. CDR3 coding DNA: TGTGCCGGCAGTCAACCCCGGGACGAACGCCCTGGCTACACCTTC.

J is TRBJ1-5 and V is TRBV6-5, with D hard to call. Trimming cost V 0 bases and J 4 bases, with 10 bases left between them. Germline assignment: CDR1 MNHEY and CDR2 SVGAGI. This CDR3 is 15 amino acids long. CDR3 coding DNA: TGTGCCAGCAGTTACTCCGGCCAAGGGAATCAGCCCCAGCATTTT. Protein sequence: CASSYSGQGNQPQHF.

The chain couples TRBV5-4 to TRBJ1-5; D is unclear. Trimming left V 4 bases short and J 7 bases short, with 9 bases between. Germline CDR1 SGHNT, CDR2 YYREEE (reference sequence). The CDR3 loop spans 12 amino acids. This CDR3 reads CASSVYGQPQHF. The CDR3 DNA reads as TGTGCCAGCAGCGTTTATGGACAGCCCCAGCATTTT.

The chain couples TRBV5-6 to TRBJ2-1; 12 bases match TRBD2. The CDR3 spans 18 residues. The germline CDR1 and CDR2 sequences are SGHDT and YYEEEE. The trim removed 4 bases at V and 7 bases at J, leaving 15 bases unmatched. CDR3 bases: TGTGCCAGCAGCCCCCGGCCCCTGCTAGCGGGAGGGGGGAATGAGCAGTTCTTC. The encoded protein is CASSPRPLLAGGGNEQFF.

A single count supports this clone. The chain joins TRBV5-1 to TRBJ2-3; D is possibly TRBD1 or TRBD2 (6 bases each). The CDR3 spans 12 residues. Germline CDR1 is SGHRS and CDR2 is YFSETQ. Between the trimmed V and J ends, which lost 2 bases and 10 bases, there was a span of 11 bases. The CDR3 region has the DNA TGCGCCAGCAGCTTTGCGGGACAACCGCAGTATTTT. This sequence encodes CASSFAGQPQYF.

This clone was seen only once. The chain recombines TRBV7-2 with TRBJ2-7; perhaps TRBD1 as D (5 bases). V was pared by 1 base and J by 3 bases, with 10 bases between. CDR1 and CDR2 (germline): SGHTA, FQGNSA. CDR3 length equals 14 residues. CDR3 nucleotide sequence: TGTGCCAGCAGCTTAGGGCCCGACAGCTACGAGCAGTACTTC. The encoded protein is CASSLGPDSYEQYF.

This sequence joins TRBV5-1 and TRBJ2-1; D is uncertain. The CDR3 totals 13 residues. V dropped 1 base and J dropped 9 bases, with 11 bases sitting between them. CDR1 is SGHRS and CDR2 is YFSETQ in the germline V gene. The CDR3 DNA reads TGCGCCAGCAGCTTGACCCGGGTGGGTGAGCAGTTCTTC. It yields the protein CASSLTRVGEQFF.

The chain joins TRBV5-1 to TRBJ1-5; the D is unclear. V lost 0 bases, J lost 7 bases, and 11 bases lay in between. The CDR3 has 14 residues. Germline CDR1 reads SGHRS; CDR2 reads YFSETQ. CDR3 in amino acids: CASSLVPGGQPQHF. As DNA, the CDR3 is TGCGCCAGCAGCTTGGTCCCAGGAGGCCAGCCCCAGCATTTT.

This chain joins TRBV7-9 and TRBJ1-4, with D unclear. Germline CDR1 SEHNR, CDR2 FQNEAQ (reference sequence). V lost 5 bases and J 0 bases, leaving 7 bases between the germline ends. CDR3 length equals 14 residues. CDR3 in amino acids: CASSPQSTNEKLFF. The CDR3 DNA sequence: TGTGCCAGCAGCCCACAGTCAACTAATGAAAAACTGTTTTTT.

This clone was counted only a few times. The genes are TRBV6-6 and TRBJ1-1; D ambiguous. Germline V lookup: CDR1 MNHNY, CDR2 SVGAGI (reference sequence). The CDR3 spans 13 residues. Trimming removed 5 bases from V and 6 bases from J, with 13 bases in between. CDR3 sequence reads: CASSHQQYPEAFF. The CDR3 coding sequence is TGTGCCAGCAGTCACCAACAGTACCCTGAAGCTTTCTTT.

Written as DNA, the CDR3 is TGTGCCAGCAGTGCACGGTCCCCCCCCTACGAGCAGTACTTC. Encoded protein: CASSARSPPYEQYF. This chain joins TRBV28 and TRBJ2-7; D unclear. Germline lookup yields CDR1 MDHEN and CDR2 SYDVKM. Trimming took 5 bases from V and 2 from J, leaving 13 bases between them. The CDR3 runs 14 residues.

V is TRBV4-1 and J is TRBJ2-7, with no clear D. V lost 1 base and J lost 2, with 6 bases in between. Germline V CDR1 and CDR2: MGHRA, YSYEKL. The length of the CDR3 is 13 residues. Written as DNA, the CDR3 is TGCGCCAGCAGCCAAGTATCCACCTACGAGCAGTACTTC. Encoded protein: CASSQVSTYEQYF.

The chain employs TRBV9 and TRBJ2-7, with 8 nucleotides matching TRBD2. This CDR3 comprises 15 residues. CDR1 and CDR2 from the germline V gene are SGDLS and YYNGEE. The trim removed 0 bases at V and 2 bases at J, leaving 4 bases unmatched. The CDR3 loop is CASSVATSGAYEQYF. The CDR3 DNA is TGTGCCAGCAGCGTAGCTACTAGCGGCGCCTACGAGCAGTACTTC.

The rearrangement links TRBV9 to TRBJ2-7, with TRBD2 matching 10 bases. The CDR3 runs 17 residues. The ends lost 2 bases at V and 2 bases at J; junction bases unmatched: 10. Germline CDR1 is SGDLS and CDR2 is YYNGEE. The CDR3 loop is CASSVSGTSDPTYEQYF. The CDR3 nucleotides read TGTGCCAGCAGCGTTTCCGGGACTAGCGACCCGACCTACGAGCAGTACTTC.

The chain couples TRBV6-6 to TRBJ1-5, with D possibly TRBD1 on 5 matching bases. Trimming left V 4 bases short and J 6 bases short, with 13 bases between. Germline CDR1 is MNHNY and CDR2 is SVGAGI (reference sequence). This CDR3 region has 14 residues. The CDR3 sequence: CASSSSGRSQPQHF. For the CDR3, the DNA is TGTGCCAGCAGTTCCTCAGGGCGAAGTCAGCCCCAGCATTTT.

The V and J genes are TRBV2 and TRBJ2-7, with D unresolved. V shed 3 bases and J shed 3 bases, with 6 bases lying between them. CDR1 and CDR2 (germline): SNHLY, FYNNEI. The CDR3 has 12 amino acids. The CDR3 DNA is TGTGCCAGCAGTGAGCACTTCTACGAGCAGTACTTC. It codes for CASSEHFYEQYF.

V usage is TRBV5-4 and J usage is TRBJ2-5, with 8 bases lining up with TRBD1. The CDR3 totals 15 residues. CDR1 is SGHNT, CDR2 YYREEE, per germline (reference sequence). The J segment lost 4 bases and the V segment lost 7 bases, leaving 12 bases of the junction unmatched. CDR3: CASSDRRGRIETQYF. The CDR3 DNA sequence: TGTGCCAGCTCGGACCGCAGGGGGCGGATAGAGACCCAGTACTTC.

A remark on this clone: The sample holds other DNA sequences that translate to the same CDR3. This rearrangement joins TRBV28 to TRBJ2-2; maybe TRBD1 (5 bases). The germline V and J ends were trimmed by 5 bases and 6 bases, with 10 bases remaining between them. CDR1 MDHEN and CDR2 SYDVKM come from the germline V gene. The CDR3 is 13 amino acids. CDR3 nucleotides: TGTGCCAGCAGTCTCAGGGTACCCGGGGAGCTGTTTTTT. Its translation is CASSLRVPGELFF.

The V gene is TRBV4-1, the J gene TRBJ1-1; D is ambiguous. This CDR3 has 13 residues. Germline loops: CDR1 MGHRA, CDR2 YSYEKL. V gave up 2 bases and J gave up 7 bases, with 11 bases separating them. The DNA of the CDR3 is TGCGCCAGCAGCCAATTCCAACCGAGTGAAGCTTTCTTT. Translating gives CASSQFQPSEAFF.

V is TRBV28 and J is TRBJ2-1; D not resolved. Trimming pared 5 bases from V and 1 base from J, leaving 9 bases between. The CDR3 has 14 residues. Germline V CDR1 and CDR2: MDHEN, SYDVKM. The CDR3 sequence: CASSLGQSYNEQFF. The CDR3 DNA sequence: TGTGCCAGCAGTCTCGGCCAATCCTACAATGAGCAGTTCTTC.

This chain links TRBV7-2 with TRBJ2-3; TRBD2 matches 7 bases. Losses at the gene ends were 3 bases for V and 4 bases for J; bases not matched to a gene: 7. Germline CDR1 reads SGHTA; CDR2 reads FQGNSA. CDR3 length: 15 amino acids. The CDR3 region has the DNA TGTGCCAGCAGCTTCGGGGGAGGGTCCGCAGATACGCAGTATTTT. As protein: CASSFGGGSADTQYF.

As for this clone: The sample holds other DNA sequences that translate to the same CDR3. This sequence joins TRBV20-1 and TRBJ2-2; D unclear. CDR1 is DFQATT and CDR2 is SNEGSKA in the germline V gene (reference sequence). V was shortened by 5 bases and J by 2 bases, with 3 bases between the two germline ends. This CDR3 contains 11 residues. CDR3 coding DNA: TGCAGTGCTGAAAACACCGGGGAGCTGTTTTTT. This encodes CSAENTGELFF.

This rearrangement joins TRBV28 to TRBJ2-2; 10 nucleotides agree with TRBD2. CDR3 length: 14 residues. Trimming cost V 5 bases and J 5 bases; bases outside gene matches: 2. CDR1 and CDR2 from the germline V gene are MDHEN and SYDVKM. For the CDR3, the DNA is TGTGCCAGCAGTCTAGCGGGAGTTACCGGGGAGCTGTTTTTT. Its protein is CASSLAGVTGELFF.

The V call is TRBV5-1, the J call TRBJ2-7; D may correspond to TRBD1 or TRBD2 (6 bases each). CDR1 is SGHRS and CDR2 is YFSETQ in the germline V gene. The CDR3 spans 15 residues. The V end lost 1 base, the J end lost 3 bases, and 14 bases lay between the germline ends. CDR3 DNA: TGCGCCAGCAGCTTGACGGGGGCAAACAGCTACGAGCAGTACTTC. Encoded protein: CASSLTGANSYEQYF.

On this clone: Distinct nucleotide sequences in the sample also encode this CDR3. The chain is built from TRBV7-6 and TRBJ2-5; 14 nucleotides match TRBD2. The germline CDR1 and CDR2 sequences are SGHVS and FNYEAQ. The CDR3 has 16 residues. J lost 2 bases, V lost 1 base, and 0 bases had no gene match. The CDR3 sequence is CASSLGLAGGQETQYF. Written as DNA, the CDR3 is TGTGCCAGCAGCTTAGGACTAGCGGGAGGGCAAGAGACCCAGTACTTC.

The chain recombines TRBV7-9 with TRBJ2-1; possibly TRBD2 for D (5 bases). Looked up from germline, CDR1 is SEHNR and CDR2 is FQNEAQ (reference sequence). Trimming cost V 2 bases and J 3 bases, with 17 bases left between them. This CDR3 is 17 amino acids long. The CDR3 coding sequence is TGTGCCAGCAGCTTACTCTCTAGCCCATCCCTCTACAATGAGCAGTTCTTC. Translating gives CASSLLSSPSLYNEQFF. The full variable domain, with the rest looked up from reference TRBV7-9 and TRBJ2-1, is DTGVSQNPRHKITKRGQNVTFRCDPISEHNRLYWYRQTLGQGPEFLTYFQNEAQLEKSRLLSDRFSAERPKGSFSTLEIQRTEQGDSAMYLCASSLLSSPSLYNEQFFGPGTRLTVL.